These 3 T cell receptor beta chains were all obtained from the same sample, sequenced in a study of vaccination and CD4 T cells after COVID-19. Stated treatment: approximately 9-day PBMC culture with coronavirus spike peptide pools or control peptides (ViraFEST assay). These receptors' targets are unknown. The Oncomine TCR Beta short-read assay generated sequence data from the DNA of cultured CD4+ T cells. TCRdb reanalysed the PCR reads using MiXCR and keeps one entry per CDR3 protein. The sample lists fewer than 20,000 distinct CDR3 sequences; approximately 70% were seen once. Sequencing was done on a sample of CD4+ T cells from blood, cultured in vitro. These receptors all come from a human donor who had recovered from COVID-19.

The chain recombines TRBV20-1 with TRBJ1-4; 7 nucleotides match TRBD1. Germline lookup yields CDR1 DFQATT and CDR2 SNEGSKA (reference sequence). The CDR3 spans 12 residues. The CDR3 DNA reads TGCAGGGCCGGGACAGCGAATGAAAAACTGTTTTTT. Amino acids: CRAGTANEKLFF.

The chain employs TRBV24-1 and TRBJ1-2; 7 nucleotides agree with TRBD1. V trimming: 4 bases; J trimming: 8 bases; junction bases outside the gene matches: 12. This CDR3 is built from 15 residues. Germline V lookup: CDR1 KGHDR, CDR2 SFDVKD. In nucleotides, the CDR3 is TGTGCCACCAGTGACCCCGGCAGGGGGGCAATAGGCTACACCTTC. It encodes CATSDPGRGAIGYTF.

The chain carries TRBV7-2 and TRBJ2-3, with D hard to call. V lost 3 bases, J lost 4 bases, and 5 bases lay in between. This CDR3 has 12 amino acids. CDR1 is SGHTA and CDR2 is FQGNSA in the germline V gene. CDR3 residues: CASSFFADTQYF. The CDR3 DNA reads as TGTGCCAGCAGCTTTTTTGCAGATACGCAGTATTTT.